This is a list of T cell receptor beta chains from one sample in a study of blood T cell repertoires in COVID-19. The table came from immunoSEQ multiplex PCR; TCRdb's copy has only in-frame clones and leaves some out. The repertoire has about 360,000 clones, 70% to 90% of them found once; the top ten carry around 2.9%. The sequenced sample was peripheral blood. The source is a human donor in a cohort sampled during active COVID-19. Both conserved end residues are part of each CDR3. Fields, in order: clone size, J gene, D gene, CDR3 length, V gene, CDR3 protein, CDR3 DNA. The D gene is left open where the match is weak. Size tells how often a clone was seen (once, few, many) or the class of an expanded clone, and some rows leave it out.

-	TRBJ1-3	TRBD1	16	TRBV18	CASSPLPGTALNTIYF	TGTGCCAGCTCACCTCTGCCCGGGACAGCCTTGAACACCATATATTTT
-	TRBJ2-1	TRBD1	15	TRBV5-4	CASSTTGQGANEQFF	TGTGCCAGCAGCACGACCGGACAGGGGGCCAATGAGCAGTTCTTC
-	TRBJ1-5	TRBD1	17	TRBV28	CASSLGQGTYSNQPQHF	TGTGCCAGCAGTCTAGGACAGGGGACCTATAGCAATCAGCCCCAGCATTTT
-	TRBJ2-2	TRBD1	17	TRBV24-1	CATSDQGGQGNTGELFF	TGTGCCACCAGTGATCAAGGGGGACAGGGGAACACCGGGGAGCTGTTTTTT
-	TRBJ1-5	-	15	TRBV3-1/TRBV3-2	CASSQSTISNQPQHF	TGTGCCAGCAGCCAATCTACTATTAGCAATCAGCCCCAGCATTTT
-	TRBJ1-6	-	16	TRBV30	CASSPAGRDYNSPLHF	TGTGCTTCAAGCCCGGCGGGGCGCGATTATAATTCACCCCTCCACTTT
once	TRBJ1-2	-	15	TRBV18	CASSPSPDINYGYTF	TGTGCCAGCTCACCAAGTCCGGACATAAACTATGGCTACACCTTC
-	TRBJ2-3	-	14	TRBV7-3	CASSLAGWADTQYF	TGTGCCAGCAGCTTAGCGGGATGGGCAGATACGCAGTATTTT
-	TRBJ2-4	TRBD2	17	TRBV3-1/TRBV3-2	CASSYKHSGGIRNIQYF	TGTGCCAGCAGCTATAAACATAGCGGGGGGATTAGAAACATTCAGTACTTC
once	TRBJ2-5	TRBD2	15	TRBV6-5	CASSFGLAAQETQYF	TGTGCCAGCAGTTTCGGACTAGCGGCCCAAGAGACCCAGTACTTC
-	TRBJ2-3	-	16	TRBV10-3	CAISGTRAAGTDTQYF	TGTGCCATCAGCGGGACTCGCGCCGCTGGCACAGATACGCAGTATTTT
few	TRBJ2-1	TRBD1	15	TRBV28	CASSSAGTGSNEQFF	TGTGCCAGCAGTTCGGCCGGGACAGGGAGCAACGAGCAGTTCTTC
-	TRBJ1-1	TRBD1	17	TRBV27	CASSSLDPGQSNTEAFF	TGTGCCAGCAGTTCGCTAGATCCGGGACAGAGCAACACTGAAGCTTTCTTT
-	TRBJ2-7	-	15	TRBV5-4	CASSLDYRDPGEQYF	TGTGCCAGCAGCCTCGATTATAGGGATCCGGGGGAGCAGTACTTC
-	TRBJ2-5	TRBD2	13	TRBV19	CASSSGLAETQYF	TGTGCCAGTAGTTCGGGACTAGCGGAGACCCAGTACTTC
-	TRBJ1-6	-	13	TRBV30	CAWSPPGYSPLHF	TGTGCCTGGAGTCCCCCGGGGTATTCACCCCTCCACTTT
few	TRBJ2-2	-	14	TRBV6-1	CASSEADITGELFF	TGTGCCAGCAGTGAAGCGGACATTACCGGGGAGCTGTTTTTT
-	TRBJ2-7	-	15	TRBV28	CASSRAGGIAYEQYF	TGTGCCAGCAGCCGTGCTGGGGGGATCGCCTACGAGCAGTACTTC
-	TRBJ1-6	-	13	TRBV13	CASSFGRGSPLHF	TGTGCCAGCAGCTTCGGAAGGGGTTCACCCCTCCACTTT
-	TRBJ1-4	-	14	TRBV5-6	CASSFGRRAEKLFF	TGTGCCAGCAGCTTTGGGAGAAGGGCTGAAAAACTGTTTTTT
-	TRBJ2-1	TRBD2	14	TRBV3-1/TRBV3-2	CASSQSSAGGPLFF	TGTGCCAGCAGCCAATCCTCAGCGGGGGGGCCCTTGTTCTTC
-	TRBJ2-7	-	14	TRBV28	CASSFRGDSYEQYF	TGTGCCAGCAGTTTCCGCGGAGACTCCTACGAGCAGTACTTC
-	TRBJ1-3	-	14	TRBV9	CASSVGGAGNTIYF	TGTGCCAGCAGCGTAGGGGGGGCTGGAAACACCATATATTTT
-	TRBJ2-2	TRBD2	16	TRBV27	CASSLTSGRAPGELFF	TGTGCCAGCAGTCTTACGAGCGGGAGGGCTCCCGGGGAGCTGTTTTTT
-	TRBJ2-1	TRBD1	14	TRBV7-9	CASSPGGSYNEQFF	TGTGCCAGCAGCCCAGGGGGCTCCTACAATGAGCAGTTCTTC
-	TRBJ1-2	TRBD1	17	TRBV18	CASSPPGQGPNLYGYTF	TGTGCCAGCTCGCCCCCGGGACAGGGGCCAAACCTCTATGGCTACACCTTC
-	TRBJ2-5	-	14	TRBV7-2	CASSLGRVQETQYF	TGTGCCAGCAGCTTAGGCAGGGTGCAAGAGACCCAGTACTTC
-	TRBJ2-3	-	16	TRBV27	CASSPMTRGGTDTQYF	TGTGCCAGCAGTCCCATGACTAGAGGGGGCACAGATACGCAGTATTTT
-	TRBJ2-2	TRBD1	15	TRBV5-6	CASSWGTGDTGELFF	TGTGCCAGCAGCTGGGGGACAGGGGACACCGGGGAGCTGTTTTTT
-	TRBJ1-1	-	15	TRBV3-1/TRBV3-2	CASSQDAASPTTSFF	TGTGCCAGCAGCCAAGACGCGGCCAGCCCCACGACTAGTTTTTTT